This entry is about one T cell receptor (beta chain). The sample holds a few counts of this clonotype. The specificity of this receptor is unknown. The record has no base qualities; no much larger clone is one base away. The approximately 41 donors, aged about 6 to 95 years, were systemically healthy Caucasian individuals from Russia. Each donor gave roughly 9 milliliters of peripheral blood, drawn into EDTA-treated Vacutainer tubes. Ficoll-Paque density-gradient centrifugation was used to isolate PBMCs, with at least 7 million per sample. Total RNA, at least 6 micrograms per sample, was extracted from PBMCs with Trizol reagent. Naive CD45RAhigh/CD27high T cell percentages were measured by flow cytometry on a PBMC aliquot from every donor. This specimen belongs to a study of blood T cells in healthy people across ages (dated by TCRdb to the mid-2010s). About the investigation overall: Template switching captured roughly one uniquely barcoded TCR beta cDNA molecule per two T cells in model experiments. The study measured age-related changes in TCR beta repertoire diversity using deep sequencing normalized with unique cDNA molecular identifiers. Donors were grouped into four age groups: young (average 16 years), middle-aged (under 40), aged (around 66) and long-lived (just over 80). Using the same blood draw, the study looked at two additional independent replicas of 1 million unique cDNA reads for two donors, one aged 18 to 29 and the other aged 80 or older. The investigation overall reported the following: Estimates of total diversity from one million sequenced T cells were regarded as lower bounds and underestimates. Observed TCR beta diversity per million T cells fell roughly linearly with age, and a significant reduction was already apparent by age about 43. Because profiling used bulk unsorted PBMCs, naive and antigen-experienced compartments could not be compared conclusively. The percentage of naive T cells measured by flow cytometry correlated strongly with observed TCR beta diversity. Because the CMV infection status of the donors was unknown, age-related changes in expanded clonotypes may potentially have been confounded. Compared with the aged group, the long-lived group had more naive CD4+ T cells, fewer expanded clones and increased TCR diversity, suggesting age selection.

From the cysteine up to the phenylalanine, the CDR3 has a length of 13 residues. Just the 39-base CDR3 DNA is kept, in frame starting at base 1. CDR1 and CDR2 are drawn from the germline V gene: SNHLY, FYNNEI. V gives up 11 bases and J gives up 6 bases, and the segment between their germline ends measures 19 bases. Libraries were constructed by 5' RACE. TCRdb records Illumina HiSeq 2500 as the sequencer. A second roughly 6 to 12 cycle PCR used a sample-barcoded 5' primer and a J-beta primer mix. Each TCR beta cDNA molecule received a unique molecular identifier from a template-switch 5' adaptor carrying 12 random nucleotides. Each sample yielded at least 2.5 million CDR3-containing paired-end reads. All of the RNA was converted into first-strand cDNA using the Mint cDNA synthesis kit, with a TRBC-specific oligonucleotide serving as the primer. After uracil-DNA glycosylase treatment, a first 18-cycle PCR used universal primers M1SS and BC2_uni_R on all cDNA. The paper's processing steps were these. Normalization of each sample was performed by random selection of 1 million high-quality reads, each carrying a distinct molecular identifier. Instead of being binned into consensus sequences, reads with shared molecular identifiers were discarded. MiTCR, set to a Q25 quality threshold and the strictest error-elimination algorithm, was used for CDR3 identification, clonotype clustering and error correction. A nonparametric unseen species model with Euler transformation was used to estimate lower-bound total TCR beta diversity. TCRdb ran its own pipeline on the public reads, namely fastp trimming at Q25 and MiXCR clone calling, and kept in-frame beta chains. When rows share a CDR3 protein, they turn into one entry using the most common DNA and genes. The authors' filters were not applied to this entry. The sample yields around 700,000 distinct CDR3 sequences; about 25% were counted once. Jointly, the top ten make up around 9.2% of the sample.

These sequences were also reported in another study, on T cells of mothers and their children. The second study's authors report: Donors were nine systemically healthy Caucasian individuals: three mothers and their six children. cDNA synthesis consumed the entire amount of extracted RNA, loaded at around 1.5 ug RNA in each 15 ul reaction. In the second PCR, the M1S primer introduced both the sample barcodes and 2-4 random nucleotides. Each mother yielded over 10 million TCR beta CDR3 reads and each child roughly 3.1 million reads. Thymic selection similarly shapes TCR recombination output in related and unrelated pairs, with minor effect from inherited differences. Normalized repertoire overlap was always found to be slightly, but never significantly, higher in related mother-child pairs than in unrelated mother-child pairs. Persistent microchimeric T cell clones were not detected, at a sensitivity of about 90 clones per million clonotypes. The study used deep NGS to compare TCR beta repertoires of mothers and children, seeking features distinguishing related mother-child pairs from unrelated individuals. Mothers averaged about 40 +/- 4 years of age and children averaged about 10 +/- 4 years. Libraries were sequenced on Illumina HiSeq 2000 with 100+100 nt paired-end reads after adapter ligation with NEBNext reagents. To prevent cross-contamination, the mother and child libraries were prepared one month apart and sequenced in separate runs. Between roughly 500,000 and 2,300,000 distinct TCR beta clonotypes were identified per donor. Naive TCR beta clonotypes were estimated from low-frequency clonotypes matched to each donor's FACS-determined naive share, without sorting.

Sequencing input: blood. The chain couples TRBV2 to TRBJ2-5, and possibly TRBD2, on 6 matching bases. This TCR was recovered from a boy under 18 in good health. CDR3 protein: CAARRDSMKTQYF. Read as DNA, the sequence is TGTGCCGCGCGCCGGGACTCAATGAAGACCCAGTACTTC.